This TCR beta chain was sequenced for a study of T cells in Graves' hyperthyroidism and ophthalmopathy. This clonotype was counted at least ten times. Its antigen is unidentified. Amplified TCR beta CDR3 regions came from RNA transcripts. TCR CDR3 underwent first-round RT-PCR with the HTBI primer set. TCRdb re-derived calls from the multiplex PCR reads in MiXCR, one entry per CDR3 protein. There are a few hundred thousand distinct CDR3 sequences in the sample; less than 15% occur only once, and around a tenth lies in the top ten. The study's findings and limits: Before onset, by a median of approximately 5.9 months, the model predicted ophthalmopathy. Among clonotypes expanded in thyroid above 0.001, most were also found in blood.

The authors deemed Graves' hyperthyroidism stable absent ophthalmopathy progression within 18 months. The CDR3 has 16 amino acids. V was cut by 4 bases and J by 3 bases, with 17 bases left in between. Germline V gene sequence: CDR1 MNHEY, CDR2 SVGEGT. This sequence joins TRBV6-2 or TRBV6-3 and TRBJ2-3; D unclear. Source material: blood. This sequence originates from a woman aged 18-29 years with Graves' hyperthyroidism. CDR3 nucleotide sequence: TGTGCCAGCAGTTTTCCGAGGCACAGCTTTACAGATACGCAGTATTTT. This sequence encodes CASSFPRHSFTDTQYF.